These T cell receptor beta chains were read from a single sample in a study of blood T cell repertoires in COVID-19. Assay: immunoSEQ multiplex PCR; the TCRdb copy retains only in-frame clones and omits some. The sample lists about 200,000 clones, around 87% seen once, with 3% to 3.5% in the top ten. Material for sequencing was peripheral blood. These receptors came from a man between 60 and 75 years old with acute or convalescent COVID-19. Both conserved end residues are trimmed from each CDR3. D genes are given only for firm matches.

cdr3_length: 16
d_call: .
v_call: TRBV21-1
j_call: TRBJ1-5
cdr3_aa: ASSKAFRIGLSNQPQH

cdr3_length: 13
d_call: TRBD1
v_call: TRBV7-3
j_call: TRBJ2-2
cdr3_aa: ASSLPSGGTGELF

cdr3_length: 13
d_call: TRBD1
v_call: TRBV5-1
j_call: TRBJ2-1
cdr3_aa: ASSLAGTGFNEQF

cdr3_length: 15
d_call: TRBD2
v_call: TRBV5-1
j_call: TRBJ2-1
cdr3_aa: ASSQTGGAPLLNEQF

cdr3_length: 12
d_call: .
v_call: TRBV10-3
j_call: TRBJ1-1
cdr3_aa: AISESQGNTEAF

cdr3_length: 13
d_call: TRBD1
v_call: TRBV11-2
j_call: TRBJ1-1
cdr3_aa: ASSFRRGRSTEAF

cdr3_length: 16
d_call: .
v_call: TRBV4-3
j_call: TRBJ2-6
cdr3_aa: ASSSSNAAISGANVLT

cdr3_length: 13
d_call: .
v_call: TRBV19
j_call: TRBJ1-1
cdr3_aa: ASSESKEGGTEAF

cdr3_length: 11
d_call: .
v_call: TRBV2
j_call: TRBJ1-6
cdr3_aa: ASSVRGRSPLH

cdr3_length: 12
d_call: .
v_call: TRBV18
j_call: TRBJ2-7
cdr3_aa: ASSPGTSVSEQY

cdr3_length: 13
d_call: TRBD1
v_call: TRBV19
j_call: TRBJ1-1
cdr3_aa: ASSIGDRGHTEAF

cdr3_length: 14
d_call: TRBD1
v_call: TRBV7-9
j_call: TRBJ1-6
cdr3_aa: ASSLAGDRDGSPLH

cdr3_length: 9
d_call: .
v_call: TRBV27
j_call: TRBJ2-5
cdr3_aa: ASSLRETQY

cdr3_length: 12
d_call: .
v_call: TRBV5-1
j_call: TRBJ2-7
cdr3_aa: ASSPGQALAEQY

cdr3_length: 12
d_call: TRBD1
v_call: TRBV11-2
j_call: TRBJ2-2
cdr3_aa: ASGGQGLAGELF

cdr3_length: 13
d_call: TRBD1
v_call: TRBV10-3
j_call: TRBJ1-2
cdr3_aa: AIRPGQGIGYGYT

cdr3_length: 14
d_call: .
v_call: TRBV28
j_call: TRBJ1-2
cdr3_aa: ASSPPGVFNLNGYT

cdr3_length: 13
d_call: .
v_call: TRBV28
j_call: TRBJ2-7
cdr3_aa: ASTVGVTGSYEQY

cdr3_length: 14
d_call: .
v_call: TRBV7-9
j_call: TRBJ1-1
cdr3_aa: ASSHRDRFANTEAF

cdr3_length: 14
d_call: .
v_call: TRBV6-6
j_call: TRBJ1-1
cdr3_aa: ASSGGRAGTNTEAF

cdr3_length: 13
d_call: TRBD2
v_call: TRBV6-6
j_call: TRBJ2-7
cdr3_aa: ASSSPAGGTYEQY

cdr3_length: 13
d_call: .
v_call: TRBV18
j_call: TRBJ2-7
cdr3_aa: ASSPPGTSSYEQY

cdr3_length: 13
d_call: TRBD2
v_call: TRBV6-1
j_call: TRBJ2-2
cdr3_aa: ASSEMGLVVGELF

cdr3_length: 10
d_call: TRBD2
v_call: TRBV3-1/TRBV3-2
j_call: TRBJ2-1
cdr3_aa: ASSQGEGEQF

cdr3_length: 10
d_call: .
v_call: TRBV5-6
j_call: TRBJ2-5
cdr3_aa: ASSLGVGTQY

cdr3_length: 12
d_call: TRBD1
v_call: TRBV28
j_call: TRBJ2-3
cdr3_aa: ASSQQGGTDTQY

cdr3_length: 13
d_call: .
v_call: TRBV10-1
j_call: TRBJ1-1
cdr3_aa: ASSERGHLNTETF

cdr3_length: 13
d_call: .
v_call: TRBV13
j_call: TRBJ2-7
cdr3_aa: ASSPGGDRSYEQY

cdr3_length: 12
d_call: .
v_call: TRBV2
j_call: TRBJ2-2
cdr3_aa: ASSGRRGTGELF

cdr3_length: 15
d_call: .
v_call: TRBV19
j_call: TRBJ1-1
cdr3_aa: ASSIASGPGGDTEAF

cdr3_length: 13
d_call: .
v_call: TRBV5-1
j_call: TRBJ2-2
cdr3_aa: ASSNGRGAYGELF

cdr3_length: 11
d_call: .
v_call: TRBV5-1
j_call: TRBJ2-7
cdr3_aa: ASSLVGGFEQY

cdr3_length: 14
d_call: TRBD2
v_call: TRBV5-1
j_call: TRBJ2-3
cdr3_aa: ASSNLAGDPTDTQY

cdr3_length: 15
d_call: TRBD2
v_call: TRBV18
j_call: TRBJ2-3
cdr3_aa: ASSPLSGGGPTDTQY

cdr3_length: 10
d_call: TRBD1
v_call: TRBV28
j_call: TRBJ1-1
cdr3_aa: ASQGVNTEAF

cdr3_length: 11
d_call: .
v_call: TRBV27
j_call: TRBJ1-2
cdr3_aa: ASSPQTNYGYT

cdr3_length: 14
d_call: TRBD1
v_call: TRBV5-5
j_call: TRBJ2-2
cdr3_aa: ASSLALGGRTGELF

cdr3_length: 11
d_call: .
v_call: TRBV24-1
j_call: TRBJ2-3
cdr3_aa: ATGEISTDTQY

cdr3_length: 13
d_call: .
v_call: TRBV19
j_call: TRBJ2-6
cdr3_aa: ASSIRQGIANVLT

cdr3_length: 13
d_call: TRBD1
v_call: TRBV7-2
j_call: TRBJ1-2
cdr3_aa: ASSPRGTGILGYT